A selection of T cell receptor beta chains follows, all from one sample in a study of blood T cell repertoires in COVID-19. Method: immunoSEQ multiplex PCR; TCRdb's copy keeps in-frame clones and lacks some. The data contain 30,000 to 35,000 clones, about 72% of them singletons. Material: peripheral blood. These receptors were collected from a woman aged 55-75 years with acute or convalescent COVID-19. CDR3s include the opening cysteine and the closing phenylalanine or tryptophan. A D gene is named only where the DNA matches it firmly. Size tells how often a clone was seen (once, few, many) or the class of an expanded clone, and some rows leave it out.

CASSLWTSDETQYF	TGTGCCAGCAGCCTTTGGACTAGCGACGAGACCCAGTACTTC	TRBV3-1/TRBV3-2	TRBJ2-5	TRBD2	-
CASSLARNTEAFF	TGTGCCAGCAGTTTGGCAAGGAACACTGAAGCTTTCTTT	TRBV27	TRBJ1-1	-	-
CASSAGKGGRSPLHF	TGTGCCAGCAGCGCGGGGAAAGGGGGCCGGTCACCCCTCCACTTT	TRBV9	TRBJ1-6	TRBD1	-
CASIGGLNTEAFF	TGTGCCAGTATCGGGGGGTTGAACACTGAAGCTTTCTTT	TRBV12-3/TRBV12-4	TRBJ1-1	-	-
CSASKGDQPQHF	TGCAGTGCTAGTAAGGGGGATCAGCCCCAGCATTTT	TRBV20-1	TRBJ1-5	-	-
CASSVQGLDSPLHF	TGTGCCAGCAGTGTACAGGGGCTTGATTCACCCCTCCACTTT	TRBV2	TRBJ1-6	TRBD1	-
CASSLNKNTEAFF	TGTGCCAGCTCCCTTAACAAGAACACTGAAGCTTTCTTT	TRBV18	TRBJ1-1	-	-
CASSLGQGSNEQFF	TGTGCCAGCAGCTTAGGACAGGGTTCGAATGAGCAGTTCTTC	TRBV11-1	TRBJ2-1	TRBD1	-
CAWSVTGETQYF	TGTGCCTGGAGTGTAACCGGTGAGACCCAGTACTTC	TRBV30	TRBJ2-5	-	-
CASRRDSNLSDGYTF	TGTGCCAGTCGCCGGGACAGCAATCTTAGCGATGGCTACACCTTC	TRBV2	TRBJ1-2	TRBD1	once
CASSQEEGSSNQPQHF	TGTGCCAGCAGCCAAGAGGAGGGCTCCTCTAATCAGCCCCAGCATTTT	TRBV4-2	TRBJ1-5	-	-
CASSLAGAYEQYF	TGTGCCAGCAGCTTAGCAGGGGCCTACGAGCAGTACTTC	TRBV7-2	TRBJ2-7	-	-
CASSERGTRGTNQPQHF	TGTGCCAGCAGTGAAAGGGGCACCAGGGGGACAAATCAGCCCCAGCATTTT	TRBV6-1	TRBJ1-5	TRBD1	few
CASSFGLVGTGELFF	TGTGCCAGCAGCTTCGGACTGGTTGGCACCGGGGAGCTGTTTTTT	TRBV7-9	TRBJ2-2	-	-
CASSRLHGTGNAFF	TGTGCCAGCAGTCGCTTACATGGTACAGGGAACGCTTTCTTT	TRBV6-5	TRBJ1-1	-	-
CASSPSGGGRANSPLHF	TGTGCCAGCTCACCATCGGGAGGGGGACGAGCTAATTCACCCCTCCACTTT	TRBV18	TRBJ1-6	-	-
CASTDGGLNEKLFF	TGTGCCAGCACCGACGGGGGGTTGAATGAAAAACTGTTTTTT	TRBV2	TRBJ1-4	-	-
CASTPGQGIGQPQHF	TGTGCCAGTACCCCGGGACAGGGAATCGGTCAGCCCCAGCATTTT	TRBV19	TRBJ1-5	TRBD1	-
CASSPLAGYSYEQYF	TGTGCCAGCAGTCCACTAGCGGGTTACTCCTACGAGCAGTACTTC	TRBV28	TRBJ2-7	TRBD2	-
CASSPQGASKYF	TGTGCCAGCAGCCCACAGGGGGCGAGCAAGTACTTC	TRBV6-4	TRBJ2-7	TRBD1	-
CASSARGGGDTGELFF	TGTGCCAGCAGCGCCCGCGGGGGAGGTGACACCGGGGAGCTGTTTTTT	TRBV9	TRBJ2-2	TRBD2	-
CSVRASGGSEKLFF	TGCAGCGTTCGGGCGTCAGGAGGAAGTGAAAAACTGTTTTTT	TRBV29-1	TRBJ1-4	-	-
CASSLSLGGPYEQYF	TGTGCCAGCAGTTTATCGTTGGGGGGACCCTACGAGCAGTACTTC	TRBV27	TRBJ2-7	-	-
CASSSLGIDSNYGYTF	TGTGCCAGCAGCTCCCTCGGGATAGATTCTAACTATGGCTACACCTTC	TRBV7-6	TRBJ1-2	-	-
CASSLAGGPNTGELFF	TGTGCCAGCAGCTTAGCGGGGGGACCGAACACCGGGGAGCTGTTTTTT	TRBV7-8	TRBJ2-2	-	-
CASSEDIETGTGVYEQYF	TGTGCCAGCAGTGAAGATATAGAAACCGGGACAGGGGTCTACGAGCAGTACTTC	TRBV6-1	TRBJ2-7	TRBD1	few
CASSGTSLYEQYF	TGCGCCAGCTCCGGGACTTCCCTTTACGAGCAGTACTTC	TRBV5-1	TRBJ2-7	-	once
CASSFLAGNEQFF	TGTGCCAGCAGTTTCCTAGCGGGAAATGAGCAGTTCTTC	TRBV12-3/TRBV12-4	TRBJ2-1	TRBD2	-